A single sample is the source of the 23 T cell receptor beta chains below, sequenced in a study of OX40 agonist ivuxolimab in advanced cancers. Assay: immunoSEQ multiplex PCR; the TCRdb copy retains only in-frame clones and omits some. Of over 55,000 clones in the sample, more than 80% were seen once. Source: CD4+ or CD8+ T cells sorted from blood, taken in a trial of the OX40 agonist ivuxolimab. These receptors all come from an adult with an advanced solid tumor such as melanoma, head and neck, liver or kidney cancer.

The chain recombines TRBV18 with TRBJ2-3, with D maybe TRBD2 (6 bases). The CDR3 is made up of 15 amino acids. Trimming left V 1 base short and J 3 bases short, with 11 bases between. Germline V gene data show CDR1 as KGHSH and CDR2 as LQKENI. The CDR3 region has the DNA TGTGCCAGCTCACCACTACCTAGCGCAACAGATACGCAGTATTTT. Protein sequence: CASSPLPSATDTQYF.

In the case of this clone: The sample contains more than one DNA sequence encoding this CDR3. DNA for the CDR3: TGCGCCAGCAGCTTGAGCGGGGGCTCCTACGAGCAGTACTTC. Translated, it gives CASSLSGGSYEQYF. The chain couples TRBV5-1 to TRBJ2-7; 8 bases align to TRBD2. Per the germline V gene, CDR1 is SGHRS and CDR2 is YFSETQ. This CDR3 spans 14 amino acids. With 1 base clipped from V and 0 bases from J, the junction kept 0 bases outside the gene matches.

CDR3 nucleotides: TGCGCCAGCAGCTGGGTTTCCCTCCAGGACTACACAGATACGCAGTATTTT. It encodes CASSWVSLQDYTDTQYF. This rearrangement joins TRBV5-1 to TRBJ2-3; perhaps TRBD2 as D (6 bases). This CDR3 is built from 17 residues. Trimming shortened V by 3 bases and J by 2 bases, and 19 bases separated the two germline ends. Germline loops: CDR1 SGHRS, CDR2 YFSETQ.

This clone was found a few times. In DNA form, the CDR3 reads TGTGCCACCAGCAGATACGACGGGTCCTACGAGCAGTACTTC. This gives the protein CATSRYDGSYEQYF. V usage is TRBV15 and J usage is TRBJ2-7; no clear D gene. Between the trimmed V and J ends, which lost 2 bases and 1 base, there was a span of 9 bases. Germline values: CDR1 LNHNV, CDR2 YYDKDF (reference sequence). This CDR3 comprises 14 residues.

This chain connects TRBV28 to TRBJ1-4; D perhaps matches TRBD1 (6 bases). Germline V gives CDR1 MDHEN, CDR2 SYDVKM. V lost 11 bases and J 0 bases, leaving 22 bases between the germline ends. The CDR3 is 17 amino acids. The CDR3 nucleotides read TGTGCCGCTCTACAGGGTTCCCTTTATGCAACTAATGAAAAACTGTTTTTT. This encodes CAALQGSLYATNEKLFF.

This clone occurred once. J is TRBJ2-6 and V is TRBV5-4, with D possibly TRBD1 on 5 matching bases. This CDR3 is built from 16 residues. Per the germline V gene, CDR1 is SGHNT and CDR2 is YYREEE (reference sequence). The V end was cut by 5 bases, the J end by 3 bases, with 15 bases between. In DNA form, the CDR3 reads TGTGCCAGCAGTCCAGGGATTGGGTTTGGGGCCAACGTCCTGACTTTC. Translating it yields CASSPGIGFGANVLTF.

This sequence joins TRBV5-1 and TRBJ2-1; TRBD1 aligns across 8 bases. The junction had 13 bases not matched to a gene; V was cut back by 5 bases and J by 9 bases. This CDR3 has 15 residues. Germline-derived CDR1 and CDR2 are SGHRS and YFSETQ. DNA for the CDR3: TGCGCCAGCAGGACTCCGGGACAGGTTTTTTCTGAGCAGTTCTTC. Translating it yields CASRTPGQVFSEQFF.

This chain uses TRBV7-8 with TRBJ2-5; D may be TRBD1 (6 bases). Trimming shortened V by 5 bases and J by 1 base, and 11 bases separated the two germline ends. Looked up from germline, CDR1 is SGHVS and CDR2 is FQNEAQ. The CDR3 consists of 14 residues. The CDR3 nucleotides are TGTGCCAGCAGCCCGGGACACTTCCAAGAGACCCAGTACTTC. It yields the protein CASSPGHFQETQYF.

The CDR3 DNA sequence: TGTGCCAGCAGTTCCGGGACTGTAAGCTCCTACAATGAGCAGTTCTTC. Translating gives CASSSGTVSSYNEQFF. The chain has TRBV28 and TRBJ2-1; D may be TRBD2 (6 bases). Trimming took off 4 bases at V and 0 bases at J, with 13 bases between the two ends. The CDR3 loop spans 16 amino acids. In germline, CDR1 is MDHEN, CDR2 SYDVKM.

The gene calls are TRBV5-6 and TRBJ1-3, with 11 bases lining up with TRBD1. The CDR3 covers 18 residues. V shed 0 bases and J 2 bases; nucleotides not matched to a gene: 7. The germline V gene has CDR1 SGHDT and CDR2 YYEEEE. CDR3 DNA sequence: TGTGCCAGCAGCTTGGAGGACAGGGGGCTCCTCGCTGGAAACACCATATATTTT. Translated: CASSLEDRGLLAGNTIYF.

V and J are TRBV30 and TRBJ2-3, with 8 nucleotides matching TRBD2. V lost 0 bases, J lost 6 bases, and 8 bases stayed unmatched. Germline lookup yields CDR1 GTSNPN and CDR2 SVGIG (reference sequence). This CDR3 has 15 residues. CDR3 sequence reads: CAWSVRTGRGDTQYF. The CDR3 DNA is TGTGCCTGGAGTGTACGTACCGGGAGGGGGGATACGCAGTATTTT. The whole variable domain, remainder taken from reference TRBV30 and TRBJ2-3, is SQTIHQWPATLVQPVGSPLSLECTVEGTSNPNLYWYRQAAGRGLQLLFYSVGIGQISSEVPQNLSASRPQDRQFILSSKKLLLSDSGFYLCAWSVRTGRGDTQYFGPGTRLTVL.

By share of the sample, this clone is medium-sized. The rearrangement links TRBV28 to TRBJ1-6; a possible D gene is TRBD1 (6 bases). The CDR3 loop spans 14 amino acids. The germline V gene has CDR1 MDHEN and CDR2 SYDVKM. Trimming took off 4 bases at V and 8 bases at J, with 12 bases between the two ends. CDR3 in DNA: TGTGCCAGCAGTTCCTGGACAGCCTATTCACCCCTCCACTTT. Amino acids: CASSSWTAYSPLHF.

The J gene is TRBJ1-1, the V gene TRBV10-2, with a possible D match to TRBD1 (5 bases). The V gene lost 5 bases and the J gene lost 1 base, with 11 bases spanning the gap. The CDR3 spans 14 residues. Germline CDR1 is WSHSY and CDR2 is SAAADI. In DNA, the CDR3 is TGCGCCAGCAGTAAACAACAGGCGAACACTGAAGCTTTCTTT. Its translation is CASSKQQANTEAFF.

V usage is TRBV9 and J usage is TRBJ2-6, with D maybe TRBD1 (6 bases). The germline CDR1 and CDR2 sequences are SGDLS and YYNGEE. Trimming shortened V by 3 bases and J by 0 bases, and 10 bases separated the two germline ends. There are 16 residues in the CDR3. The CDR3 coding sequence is TGTGCCAGCAGCGGTTTACAGGGCTCTGGGGCCAACGTCCTGACTTTC. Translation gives CASSGLQGSGANVLTF.

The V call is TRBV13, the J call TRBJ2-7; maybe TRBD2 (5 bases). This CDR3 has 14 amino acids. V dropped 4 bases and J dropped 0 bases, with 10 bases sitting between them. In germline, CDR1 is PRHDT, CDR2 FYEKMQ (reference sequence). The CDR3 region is CASSSRGSSYEQYF. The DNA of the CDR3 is TGTGCCAGCAGCTCCCGGGGTAGCTCCTACGAGCAGTACTTC.

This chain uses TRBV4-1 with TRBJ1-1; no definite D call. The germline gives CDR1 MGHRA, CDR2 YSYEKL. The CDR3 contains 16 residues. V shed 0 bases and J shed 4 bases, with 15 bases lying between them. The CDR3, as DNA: TGCGCCAGCAGCCAAGATCGCTCGGGGTCGGGCACTGAAGCTTTCTTT. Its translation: CASSQDRSGSGTEAFF.

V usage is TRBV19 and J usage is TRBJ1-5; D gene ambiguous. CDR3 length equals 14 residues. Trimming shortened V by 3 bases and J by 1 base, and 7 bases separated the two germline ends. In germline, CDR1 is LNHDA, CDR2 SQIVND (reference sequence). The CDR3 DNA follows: TGTGCCAGTAGTATGGAGGACAGCAATCAGCCCCAGCATTTT. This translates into CASSMEDSNQPQHF.

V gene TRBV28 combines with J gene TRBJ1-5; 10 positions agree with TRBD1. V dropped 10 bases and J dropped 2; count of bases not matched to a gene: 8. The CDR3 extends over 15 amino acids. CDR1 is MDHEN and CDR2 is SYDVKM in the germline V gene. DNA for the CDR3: TGTGCCACCCTGACAGGGGGCGCGGGCAATCAGCCCCAGCATTTT. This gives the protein CATLTGGAGNQPQHF.

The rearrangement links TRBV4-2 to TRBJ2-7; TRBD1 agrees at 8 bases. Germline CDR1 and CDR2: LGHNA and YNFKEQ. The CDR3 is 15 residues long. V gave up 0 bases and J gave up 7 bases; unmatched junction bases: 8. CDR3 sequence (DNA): TGTGCCAGCAGCCAAGATCTTCAGGGGGCGAGGGAGCAGTACTTC. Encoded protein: CASSQDLQGAREQYF.

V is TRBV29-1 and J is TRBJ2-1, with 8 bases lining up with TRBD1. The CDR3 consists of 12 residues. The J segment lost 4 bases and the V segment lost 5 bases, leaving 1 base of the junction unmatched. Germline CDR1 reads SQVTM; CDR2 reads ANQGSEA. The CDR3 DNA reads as TGCAGCGTTAGGACAGGGTACAATGAGCAGTTCTTC. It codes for CSVRTGYNEQFF.

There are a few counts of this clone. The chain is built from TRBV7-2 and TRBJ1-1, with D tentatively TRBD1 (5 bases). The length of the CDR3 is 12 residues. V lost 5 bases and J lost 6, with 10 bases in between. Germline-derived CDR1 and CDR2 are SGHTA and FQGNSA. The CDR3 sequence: CASSLRQSEAFF. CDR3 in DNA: TGTGCCAGCAGCCTCCGACAGTCTGAAGCTTTCTTT.

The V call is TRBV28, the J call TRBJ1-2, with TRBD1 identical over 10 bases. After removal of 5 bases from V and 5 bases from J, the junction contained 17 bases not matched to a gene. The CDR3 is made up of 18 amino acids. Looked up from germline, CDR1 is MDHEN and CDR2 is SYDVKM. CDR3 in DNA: TGTGCCAGCAGTAACAAAGTCCCGGGACAGGGGAGTAAATATGGCTACACCTTC. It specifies CASSNKVPGQGSKYGYTF.

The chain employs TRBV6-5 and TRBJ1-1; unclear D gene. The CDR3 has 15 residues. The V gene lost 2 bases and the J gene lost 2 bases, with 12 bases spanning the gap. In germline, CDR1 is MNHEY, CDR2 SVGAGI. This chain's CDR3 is CASSYEGGPNTEAFF. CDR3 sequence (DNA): TGTGCCAGCAGTTACGAGGGTGGGCCTAACACTGAAGCTTTCTTT.